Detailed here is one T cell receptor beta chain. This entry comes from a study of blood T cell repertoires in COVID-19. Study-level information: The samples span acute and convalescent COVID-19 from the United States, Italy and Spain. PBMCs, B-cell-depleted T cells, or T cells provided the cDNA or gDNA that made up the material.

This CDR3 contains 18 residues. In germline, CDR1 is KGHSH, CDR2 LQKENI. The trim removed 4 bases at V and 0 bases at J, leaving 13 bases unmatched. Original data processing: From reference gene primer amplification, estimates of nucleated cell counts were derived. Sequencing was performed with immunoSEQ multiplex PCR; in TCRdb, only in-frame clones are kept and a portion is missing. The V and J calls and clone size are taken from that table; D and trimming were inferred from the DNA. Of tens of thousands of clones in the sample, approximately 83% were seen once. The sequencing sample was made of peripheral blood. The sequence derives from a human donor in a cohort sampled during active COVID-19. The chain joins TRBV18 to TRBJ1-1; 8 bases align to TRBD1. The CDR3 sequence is CASSRAWGQGAVNTEAFF. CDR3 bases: TGTGCCAGCTCACGCGCTTGGGGGCAGGGGGCTGTGAACACTGAAGCTTTCTTT. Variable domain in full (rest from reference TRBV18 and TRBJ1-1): NAGVMQNPRHLVRRRGQEARLRCSPMKGHSHVYWYRQLPEEGLKFMVYLQKENIIDESGMPKERFSAEFPKEGPSILRIQQVVRGDSAAYFCASSRAWGQGAVNTEAFFGQGTRLTVV.